The clone carrying this T cell receptor beta chain was detected once. Its antigen is not identified. Incorporated into the TCR beta cDNA libraries were unique molecular identifiers, which served to reduce PCR and sequencing biases. Each sample of about 0.95 to 11 million input T cells yielded 500,000 or so cDNA molecules, so each molecule approximated one T cell. TCRdb re-called the PCR reads with MiXCR, one entry per CDR3 protein. The top ten hold approximately 4.5% of the sample, which has about 820,000 distinct CDR3 sequences, roughly 58% seen once. These data are taken from a study of post-analysis software for immune sequencing data. Study-level information: Secondary progressive, relapsing-remitting and progressive-relapsing multiple sclerosis were among the included disease courses. Regarding the study as a whole: Significantly lower normalized Chao1 diversity was seen in multiple sclerosis patients than in controls. Pronounced co-clustering by F measure was evident among identically batched samples. Five or six TRBV segments, TRBV5-6, TRBV5-1 and TRBV20-1 among them, were found more frequent in patients than controls.

Trimming shortened V by 8 bases and J by 4 bases, and 18 bases separated the two germline ends. The CDR3 is made up of 14 amino acids. CDR1 and CDR2 (germline): MNHNY, SVGAGI (reference sequence). The chain carries TRBV6-6 and TRBJ2-7; D may correspond to TRBD1 or TRBD2 (5 bases each). The source material was blood. The sequence was collected from a girl aged 5-17 years with multiple sclerosis. The CDR3 spells CASGDPLVYYEQYF. The CDR3 region has the DNA TGTGCCAGCGGGGACCCCCTAGTTTATTACGAGCAGTACTTC.